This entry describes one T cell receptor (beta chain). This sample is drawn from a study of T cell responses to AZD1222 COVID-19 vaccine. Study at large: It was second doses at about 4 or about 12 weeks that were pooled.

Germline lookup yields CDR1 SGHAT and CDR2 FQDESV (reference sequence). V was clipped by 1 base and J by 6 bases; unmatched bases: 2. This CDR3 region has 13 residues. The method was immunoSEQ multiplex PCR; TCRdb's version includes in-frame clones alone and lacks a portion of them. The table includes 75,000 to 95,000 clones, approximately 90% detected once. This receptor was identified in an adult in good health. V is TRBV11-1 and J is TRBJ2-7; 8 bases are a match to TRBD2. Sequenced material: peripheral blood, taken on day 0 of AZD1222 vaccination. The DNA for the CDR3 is TGTGCCAGCAGCTTAGTGGCGGGGGGCGAGCAGTACTTC. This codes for CASSLVAGGEQYF.